This T cell receptor (beta chain) was sequenced in a study of shared T cell receptors in the human thymus. Clones were read by immunoSEQ multiplex PCR, and TCRdb kept only the in-frame ones, dropping some. There are more than 550,000 clones in the sample; 80% to 90% occur only once, and more than 0.009% lies in the top ten. There are 14 residues in the CDR3. The V and J ends lost 3 bases and 7 bases respectively, with 15 bases between them. Germline loops: CDR1 SNHLY, CDR2 FYNNEI. The same data also contributed to another study, on human thymus T cells.

This chain joins TRBV2 and TRBJ1-2; D perhaps matches TRBD1 (5 bases). The origin of this receptor is a boy under two years old with a congenital heart defect. The sequenced sample consisted of thymocytes. This CDR3 is CASSDRAAGRGYTF. CDR3 DNA sequence: TGTGCCAGCAGTGACAGGGCGGCAGGACGTGGCTACACCTTC.